This T cell receptor (beta chain) was recorded in a study of Ad26.COV2.S vaccination and SARS-CoV-2 variants. General study findings and limits: People who got the vaccine or the placebo had similar non-spike TCR breadth. Placebo recipients had lower spike-specific TCR breadth than vaccine recipients. Responses of spike-specific T cells (both CD8+ and CD4+) reportedly showed substantial breadth after vaccination. The TCR-based breadth and depth measures might underestimate overall T cell responses.

The repertoire was sequenced with immunoSEQ multiplex PCR; TCRdb's copy has only in-frame clones and lacks some. The repertoire holds about 350,000 clones, with about 90% as singletons. About this clone: What it binds is not known.

Sequencing used peripheral blood, obtained after recovery from COVID-19. This receptor was taken from a human donor who had recovered from COVID-19.

The CDR3 DNA follows: TGTGCCAGCAGTGATTCTGGGGCCAACGTCCTGACTTTC. Its protein is CASSDSGANVLTF. The J gene is TRBJ2-6, the V gene TRBV2; D gene ambiguous. The V gene's germline CDR1 is SNHLY and CDR2 FYNNEI. The CDR3 is 13 amino acids. V gave up 3 bases and J gave up 1 base, with 1 base separating them.